These 24 T cell receptor beta chains were sequenced from one sample in a study of blood T cells in healthy people across ages. The use of a sample-barcoded 5' primer and a J-beta primer mix characterized a second PCR of roughly 7 to 11 cycles. TCRdb redid the calling of the 5' RACE reads with MiXCR, one entry per CDR3 protein. Among over 500,000 distinct CDR3 sequences, around a quarter were seen once, and the ten largest hold 3.6%. This sample also appeared in a second study, on T cells of mothers and their children.

The sequenced sample consisted of blood. All receptors derive from a boy younger than 10 in good health.

V usage is TRBV24-1 and J usage is TRBJ1-2; D is perhaps TRBD1 (5 bases). The CDR3 is made up of 14 amino acids. Per the germline V gene, CDR1 is KGHDR and CDR2 is SFDVKD. Trimming took off 4 bases at V and 1 base at J, with 9 bases between the two ends. The CDR3 spells CATSDSDSNYGYTF. CDR3 coding DNA: TGTGCCACCAGTGACTCCGACAGTAACTATGGCTACACCTTC.

Written as DNA, the CDR3 is TGCAGTGCTAGAGATCTTAGCGCCGCGGGGGAAGAGACCCAGTACTTC. Translation gives CSARDLSAAGEETQYF. The V and J genes are TRBV20-1 and TRBJ2-5, with TRBD2 matching over 7 bases. The germline V gene encodes CDR1 DFQATT and CDR2 SNEGSKA (reference sequence). J lost 3 bases, V lost 0 bases, and 10 bases had no gene match. The CDR3 has 16 residues.

V gene TRBV13 combines with J gene TRBJ2-5; D is possibly TRBD1 or TRBD2 (7 bases each). The assigned J gene may be wrong: the sequence end matches TRBJ2-7 better. The CDR3 has 14 amino acids. Germline values: CDR1 PRHDT, CDR2 FYEKMQ (reference sequence). The CDR3, as DNA: TGTGCCAGCAGCTTACACAGGGGAGGGTACGAGCAGTACTTC. Translating it yields CASSLHRGGYEQYF.

This clonotype has more than one count but fewer than ten. J is TRBJ2-1 and V is TRBV7-2; 12 bases are a match to TRBD2. The germline CDR1 and CDR2 sequences are SGHTA and FQGNSA. The CDR3 loop spans 15 amino acids. V lost 3 bases and J lost 9; bases outside the gene matches: 6. The CDR3: CASSFPTSGSGEQFF. CDR3 nucleotide sequence: TGTGCCAGCAGCTTCCCGACTAGCGGGAGCGGTGAGCAGTTCTTC.

J is TRBJ2-5 and V is TRBV29-1; D unresolved. The J call is doubtful: the DNA matches TRBJ2-1 better. The CDR3 spans 12 residues. CDR1 SQVTM and CDR2 ANQGSEA come from the germline V gene. The DNA for the CDR3 is TGCAGCGTTGAACCCGCTTACAATGAGCAGTTCTTC. It is translated as CSVEPAYNEQFF.

This clonotype was detected only a few times. The chain combines TRBV7-8 with TRBJ1-3; 10 nucleotides agree with TRBD1. Germline CDR1 reads SGHVS; CDR2 reads FQNEAQ. This CDR3 spans 14 amino acids. Unmatched junction bases numbered 7, after V lost 6 bases and J lost 8 bases. CDR3: CASRSGTGADTIYF. The CDR3 DNA sequence: TGTGCCAGCAGGTCCGGGACAGGGGCAGACACCATATATTTT.

This clonotype was counted only a few times. The chain combines TRBV7-6 with TRBJ2-7; D is perhaps TRBD1 (5 bases). Germline V gene lookup returns CDR1 SGHVS and CDR2 FNYEAQ. This CDR3 region has 12 residues. V lost 4 bases, J lost 7 bases, and 11 bases lay in between. The CDR3 here is CASSSDSREQYF. DNA of the CDR3: TGTGCCAGCAGCTCAGACAGTAGAGAGCAGTACTTC.

The chain links TRBV20-1 to TRBJ2-1; tentative D call: TRBD2 (5 bases). The ends were cut back, 0 bases at V and 7 bases at J, with 13 bases in the middle. Germline CDR1 and CDR2: DFQATT and SNEGSKA (reference sequence). This CDR3 contains 14 residues. The CDR3 region has the DNA TGCAGTGCTAGAGATTTTTCGGGATTTAATGAGCAGTTCTTC. It translates to CSARDFSGFNEQFF.

The chain links TRBV15 to TRBJ1-3; TRBD1 aligns across 7 bases. V lost 4 bases to trimming and J lost 4 bases; unmatched junction nucleotides: 13. Germline assignment: CDR1 LNHNV and CDR2 YYDKDF (reference sequence). The CDR3 extends over 17 amino acids. CDR3 DNA sequence: TGTGCCACCAGCACTACTAGGACAGGAGCGGCCGGAAACACCATATATTTT. As protein: CATSTTRTGAAGNTIYF.

This clonotype came up a few times. The chain employs TRBV6-5 and TRBJ1-1; no clear D. Trimming took 4 bases from V and 6 from J, leaving 18 bases between them. Germline assignment: CDR1 MNHEY and CDR2 SVGAGI. CDR3 length: 15 residues. The CDR3 coding sequence is TGTGCCAGCAGTTCCATGCGGGCCCCGAGCGCTGAAGCTTTCTTT. This translates into CASSSMRAPSAEAFF.

The chain recombines TRBV9 with TRBJ2-4, with 10 positions matching TRBD1. The CDR3 contains 17 residues. With V trimmed by 4 bases and J by 6 bases, 13 bases remained unmatched. The germline gives CDR1 SGDLS, CDR2 YYNGEE. The CDR3 DNA reads as TGTGCCAGCAGCTTGAGATCCATGGGACAGGGGAGAAACATTCAGTACTTC. Translated, it gives CASSLRSMGQGRNIQYF.

This clonotype came up once. V and J are TRBV5-1 and TRBJ2-7, with 9 bases matching TRBD2. V was pared by 4 bases and J by 4 bases, with 9 bases of the junction left unmatched. Germline lookup yields CDR1 SGHRS and CDR2 YFSETQ. There are 15 residues in the CDR3. This CDR3 reads CASSHGPGLAYEQYF. The CDR3 nucleotides are TGCGCCAGCAGCCACGGCCCGGGACTAGCATACGAGCAGTACTTC. The variable domain in full, completed from reference TRBV5-1 and TRBJ2-7, reads KAGVTQTPRYLIKTRGQQVTLSCSPISGHRSVSWYQQTPGQGLQFLFEYFSETQRNKGNFPGRFSGRQFSNSRSEMNVSTLELGDSALYLCASSHGPGLAYEQYFGPGTRLTVT.

This clonotype was counted a few times. The chain joins TRBV2 to TRBJ2-3; no reliable D call. Per the germline V gene, CDR1 is SNHLY and CDR2 is FYNNEI. Trimming took 6 bases from V and 6 from J, leaving 4 bases between them. The CDR3 sequence is 10 residues long. The CDR3 bases are TGTGCCAGCAGGGTTGATACGCAGTATTTT. Its protein product is CASRVDTQYF. The variable domain in full, with the rest retrieved from reference TRBV2 and TRBJ2-3, is EPEVTQTPSHQVTQMGQEVILRCVPISNHLYFYWYRQILGQKVEFLVSFYNNEISEKSEIFDDQFSVERPDGSNFTLKIRSTKLEDSAMYFCASRVDTQYFGPGTRLTVL.

The chain joins TRBV20-1 to TRBJ2-3; D may be TRBD2 (7 bases). V was trimmed by 6 bases and J by 6 bases, leaving 16 bases between them. The germline V gene encodes CDR1 DFQATT and CDR2 SNEGSKA (reference sequence). The CDR3 sequence is 13 residues long. The chain's CDR3 is CSAPRGGADTQYF. The CDR3 coding sequence is TGCAGTGCCCCCCGAGGGGGGGCCGATACGCAGTATTTT.

The gene calls are TRBV10-3 and TRBJ2-3; the match to TRBD2 covers 8 bases. The CDR3 totals 16 residues. V was clipped by 4 bases and J by 4 bases; unmatched bases: 10. Germline assignment: CDR1 ENHRY and CDR2 SYGVKD. In DNA, the CDR3 is TGTGCCATCAGTGGTAAAGCGGGAGATAAACCAGATACGCAGTATTTT. It specifies CAISGKAGDKPDTQYF.

The chain is built from TRBV12-3 or TRBV12-4 and TRBJ2-7; D is unresolved. CDR3 length: 11 residues. The V end was cut by 5 bases, the J end by 7 bases, with 9 bases between. CDR3 in amino acids: CASSSSTEQYF. The DNA of the CDR3 is TGTGCCAGCAGTAGCTCGACAGAGCAGTACTTC.

This chain links TRBV7-9 with TRBJ1-1; D call uncertain. This CDR3 has 12 residues. Germline V gene sequence: CDR1 SEHNR, CDR2 FQNEAQ (reference sequence). Trimming removed 5 bases at V and 2 bases at J, with 6 bases between. CDR3 sequence: CASSNSNTEAFF. CDR3 DNA: TGTGCCAGCAGCAACTCCAACACTGAAGCTTTCTTT.

This clonotype was picked up one time. The chain uses TRBV30 and TRBJ2-1; 8 nucleotides line up with TRBD2. V lost 0 bases to trimming and J lost 3 bases; unmatched junction nucleotides: 4. This CDR3 region has 15 residues. Germline V gives CDR1 GTSNPN, CDR2 SVGIG (reference sequence). The CDR3, as DNA: TGTGCCTGGAGTGTTCGGGCGGGGGGCTACAATGAGCAGTTCTTC. It specifies CAWSVRAGGYNEQFF.

This clonotype occurred a few times. The rearrangement uses TRBV11-1 and TRBJ2-5; TRBD1 aligns across 9 bases. Matching the DNA end better, TRBJ2-7 makes the J call doubtful. The CDR3 extends over 13 amino acids. Per germline, CDR1 SGHAT and CDR2 FQDESV (reference sequence). Here the CDR3 DNA reads TGTGCCAGTCGGGACAGGGAAGCCTACGAGCAGTACTTC. Translating gives CASRDREAYEQYF.

This clonotype was detected ten times or more. The chain combines TRBV10-3 with TRBJ2-4; D may be TRBD1 (6 bases). In germline, CDR1 is ENHRY, CDR2 SYGVKD. Trimming shortened V by 8 bases and J by 6 bases, and 11 bases separated the two germline ends. The CDR3 runs to 12 residues. CDR3 amino acids: CAIQGSGNIQYF. CDR3 sequence (DNA): TGTGCCATCCAGGGGTCAGGAAACATTCAGTACTTC.

The chain carries TRBV6-2 or TRBV6-3 and TRBJ2-1; 10 nucleotides match TRBD1. V lost 2 bases to trimming and J lost 0 bases; unmatched junction nucleotides: 1. CDR3 size: 16 residues. Germline V gene data show CDR1 as MNHEY and CDR2 as SVGEGT. The CDR3, as DNA: TGTGCCAGCAGTTACGGACAGGGGGACTCCTACAATGAGCAGTTCTTC. Encoded protein: CASSYGQGDSYNEQFF.

The chain has TRBV7-2 and TRBJ2-7; 7 bases fit TRBD2. The trim removed 4 bases at V and 3 bases at J, leaving 9 bases unmatched. The germline CDR1 and CDR2 sequences are SGHTA and FQGNSA. The CDR3 runs 15 residues. The CDR3 sequence is CASSSNGLAVYEQYF. The CDR3 DNA sequence: TGTGCCAGCAGCTCAAACGGCCTAGCGGTCTACGAGCAGTACTTC. Full variable domain (rest looked up from reference TRBV7-2 and TRBJ2-7): GAGVSQSPSNKVTEKGKDVELRCDPISGHTALYWYRQSLGQGLEFLIYFQGNSAPDKSGLPSDRFSAERTGGSVSTLTIQRTQQEDSAVYLCASSSNGLAVYEQYFGPGTRLTVT.

The rearrangement uses TRBV27 and TRBJ2-5; 10 bases line up with TRBD1. The tail of the sequence fits TRBJ2-1 better, so the J call may be wrong. The CDR3 length is 13 residues. Germline CDR1 and CDR2: MNHEY and SMNVEV (reference sequence). The CDR3 spells CASSQTGGDEQFF. The DNA of the CDR3 is TGTGCCAGCAGTCAGACAGGGGGCGATGAGCAGTTCTTC.

V usage is TRBV29-1 and J usage is TRBJ2-7; 8 positions agree with TRBD1. J gave up 2 bases and V 4 bases, and 7 bases lay outside the gene matches. This CDR3 comprises 14 residues. CDR1 SQVTM and CDR2 ANQGSEA come from the germline V gene. The CDR3 sequence: CSVVTDRAPYEQYF. For the CDR3, the DNA is TGCAGCGTTGTGACGGACAGGGCACCCTACGAGCAGTACTTC.